This T cell receptor (beta chain) was identified during a study of CD8+ T cells in alopecia areata. About the research overall: Tofacitinib administration persisted for 6 to 18 months, succeeded by 6 months off drug.

Sequencing used cDNA as its template, made by extracting RNA and reverse transcribing it. Method: immunoSEQ multiplex PCR; TCRdb's copy keeps in-frame clones and lacks some. The data show over 50,000 clones, around half seen once. The study, taken as a whole, reports: Compared with normal scalp, lesional scalp had higher clonality and more expanded CD8+ clones.

The table lists this clone with a few counts. As yet, its antigen is unknown. PBMCs yielded sorted CD4+ and CD8+ T cells. CDR1 is MNHEY, CDR2 SMNVEV, per germline (reference sequence). The CDR3 covers 14 residues. The J segment lost 5 bases and the V segment lost 4 bases, leaving 8 bases of the junction unmatched. This clonotype was obtained from a human donor with alopecia areata. The sample consisted of CD8+ T cells sorted from blood, taken at week 0. The chain is built from TRBV27 and TRBJ2-7; 7 nucleotides match TRBD2. The CDR3 spells CASSYPGLQNEQYF. CDR3 DNA sequence: TGTGCCAGCAGTTATCCGGGACTACAAAACGAGCAGTACTTC.